This T cell receptor beta chain was recovered during a study of early stage breast cancer tumors (dated by TCRdb to 2015 to 2018). In terms of the full investigation: Of the 15 to 20 invasive breast tumors, approximately 11 were found to be estrogen receptor-positive, progesterone receptor-positive and HER2-negative. A read coverage of roughly 10-fold per sample was achieved on average. Of the approximately twelve ER+/PR+/HER2- tumors, eight were classified as invasive ductal carcinomas and four as invasive lobular carcinomas. Across all samples, over 2,000,000 templates representing 1,097,674 unique clonotypes were detected.

The CDR3 sequence holds 14 residues, the cysteine and phenylalanine included. Kept here is only the CDR3 DNA, which spans 42 bases and is read in frame from base 1. V is reduced by 0 bases and J by 1 base, leaving a spacing of 6 bases between them. CDR1 and CDR2, looked up from the germline V gene, are SGHVS and FQNEAQ. The study profiled bulk TCR beta-chain repertoires in matched peripheral blood, tumor and adjacent normal breast tissue taken from around 15 patients with early-stage breast cancer. Before surgery, roughly 4.5-11 mL of whole blood was collected into EDTA tubes and then processed within 2 hours. Peripheral blood mononuclear cells were isolated by Ficoll-Paque centrifugation in SepMate-50 tubes. PBMCs were cryopreserved in aliquots of about 2 to 4.5 million cells in around 90% FBS with 10% DMSO and kept in liquid nitrogen. Genomic DNA was extracted with the Qiagen AllPrep DNA/RNA Mini kit.

General findings and caveats noted by the study authors: Chain pairing and functional markers such as CD4, CD8 and FOXP3 were not captured by bulk genomic DNA sequencing of unsorted cells. Greater similarity was observed between blood and normal breast repertoires than between blood and tumor repertoires, and tumor was distinguished from normal in most of the 16 patients when each tissue was compared with blood. About 2.5-fold higher T cell density and higher clonality were observed in tumors than in adjacent normal breast tissue. Enriched TCRB sequences shared across patients were found to be mostly commonly generated sequences that were unlikely to play an important role in the tumor microenvironment. Because the cohort was small, a breakdown by tumor subtype could not be done.

This clone has just one count. Its specific antigen is unknown. One base away there is no much larger clone; base qualities are not given. Every sample was amplified as two independent genomic DNA replicates, using roughly 0.5 ug for blood and 1.5 ug for tumor or normal breast. TCRB sequencing of genomic DNA was carried out with the ImmunoSeq Intro kit according to the manufacturer's instructions. Multiplex PCR ran approximately 34 cycles with proprietary primers and spike-in control sequences for absolute quantification. Single-end 150-bp reads were used to sequence an 87-bp fragment covering the CDR3 and the flanking V and J genes. Each lane of an Illumina MiSeq running version 3.0 chemistry carried seven multiplexed samples, with two replicates apiece. In the source study's methods: The vendor's proprietary pipeline handled the raw data processing, merging both replicates into a single result for each sample. A clonotype was defined as productive rearrangements that share the same V-gene family, CDR3 amino acid sequence and J-gene segment. Clonality was computed as 1 minus the normalized Shannon entropy (Pielou evenness) of TCRB abundances. T cell density was estimated as total templates divided by the number of input cells, with the number of input cells inferred from the DNA input amount. Recon with default parameters was used to estimate total repertoire diversity and clonality. Clonotypes with over 0.1% abundance in tumor and at least 32-fold higher abundance in tumor than in normal breast were defined as tumor-enriched. Here the immuneACCESS table is served through TCRdb, limited to in-frame sequences with V and J called. Missing clones are a known gap in these copies; in checked studies unresolved V genes cover under half, and the rest lacks a known reason. The V and J calls and clone size are taken from that table; D and trimming were inferred from the DNA. This sample holds approximately 52,000 clones; about 80% were observed only once. The ten largest clones take up about 1.3% of the sample.

The source is a person aged 45 to 59 with breast cancer. This sequence uses TRBV7-8 and TRBJ1-2; the D gene is possibly TRBD1, with 6 bases matching. Sequencing was performed on blood. Read as DNA, the sequence is TGTGCCAGCAGCTTAGCACAGGGTAACTATGGCTACACCTTC. Translation gives CASSLAQGNYGYTF.